A selection of T cell receptor beta chains follows, all from one sample in a study of PD-L1 blockade in urothelial cancer. Assay used: immunoSEQ multiplex PCR; TCRdb lists only in-frame clones, some missing. The sample carries 130,000 or so clones, about four fifths recorded once. The sample here was PBMCs, taken around atezolizumab (anti-PD-L1) treatment. Source of these receptors: a man aged 50-60 years with urothelial cancer. Both conserved end residues are part of each CDR3. The order of the fields is D gene, clone size, J gene, V gene, CDR3 protein, CDR3 DNA. D genes are given only for firm matches. Part of the rows lack a size; the others show once, few, many or a class for expanded clones.

>TRBD2|NA|TRBJ2-3|TRBV30
CAWRVSGRTDTQYF
TGTGCCTGGAGGGTTAGCGGGCGCACAGATACGCAGTATTTT
>TRBD1|NA|TRBJ1-2|TRBV7-9
CASSRDRGNPRIGGYTF
TGTGCCAGCAGCCGAGACAGGGGTAACCCCCGAATAGGCGGCTACACCTTC
>TRBD1|NA|TRBJ1-6|TRBV19
CASSMKDRRGYNSPLHF
TGTGCCAGTAGTATGAAGGACAGGAGGGGCTATAATTCACCCCTCCACTTT
>TRBD1|NA|TRBJ2-2|TRBV7-2
CASSPETGSGELFF
TGTGCCAGCAGCCCCGAGACAGGGTCCGGGGAGCTGTTTTTT
>NA|once|TRBJ1-4|TRBV30
CAWNLPGDEKLFF
TGTGCCTGGAATTTGCCGGGGGATGAAAAACTGTTTTTT
>TRBD1|once|TRBJ1-1|TRBV9
CASSVRDRGNPSETEAFF
TGTGCCAGCAGCGTTCGCGACAGGGGGAACCCCAGTGAGACTGAAGCTTTCTTT
>NA|NA|TRBJ2-5|TRBV7-2
CASSLATRSRETQYF
TGTGCCAGCAGCTTAGCCACGCGAAGTCGAGAGACCCAGTACTTC
>NA|NA|TRBJ1-2|TRBV23-1
CASSQEGHPVLSSGYTF
TGCGCCAGCAGTCAAGAGGGACACCCGGTTTTAAGTTCTGGCTACACCTTC
>NA|NA|TRBJ2-1|TRBV6-1
CASSDTSFYNEQFF
TGTGCCAGCAGTGATACTTCGTTCTACAATGAGCAGTTCTTC
>TRBD1|NA|TRBJ2-5|TRBV7-6
CASSARTGGVQETQYF
TGTGCCAGCAGCGCGCGGACAGGGGGCGTACAAGAGACCCAGTACTTC
>NA|once|TRBJ2-5|TRBV30
CAWSGGGSGTRQTQYF
TGTGCCTGGAGTGGAGGGGGCTCGGGGACTAGGCAGACCCAGTACTTC
>NA|NA|TRBJ1-3|TRBV5-1
CASSPSGNRNTIYF
TGCGCCAGCAGCCCCTCAGGGAACCGAAACACCATATATTTT
>TRBD1|NA|TRBJ1-1|TRBV7-2
CASSWGQGVREAFF
TGTGCCAGCAGCTGGGGACAGGGGGTAAGGGAAGCTTTCTTT
>TRBD2|NA|TRBJ2-5|TRBV7-9
CASGREPETQYF
TGTGCCAGCGGGAGGGAGCCGGAGACCCAGTACTTC
>TRBD1|NA|TRBJ2-7|TRBV6-1
CASNLDRTSYEQYF
TGTGCCAGCAACCTGGACAGGACCTCCTACGAGCAGTACTTC
>TRBD2|NA|TRBJ2-7|TRBV10-2
CASRELAGSSYEQYF
TGCGCCAGCAGAGAACTAGCGGGCAGCTCCTACGAGCAGTACTTC
>TRBD2|NA|TRBJ2-3|TRBV16
CASSRQASGTTDTQYF
TGTGCGAGCAGCAGACAAGCTAGCGGTACCACAGATACGCAGTATTTT
>TRBD2|NA|TRBJ2-7|TRBV5-1
CASSSPPSGYEQYF
TGCGCCAGCAGCTCCCCTCCTAGCGGGTACGAGCAGTACTTC
>TRBD1|NA|TRBJ1-1|TRBV7-3
CASSLGTDNEAFF
TGTGCCAGCAGCTTAGGGACAGATAATGAAGCTTTCTTT
>TRBD1|NA|TRBJ2-7|TRBV11-2
CASSLRSSGTGTYEQYF
TGTGCCAGCAGCTTAAGGTCGTCCGGGACAGGGACCTACGAGCAGTACTTC
>TRBD1|NA|TRBJ2-5|TRBV5-1
CASSKGTGGETQYF
TGCGCCAGCAGCAAAGGGACAGGGGGAGAGACCCAGTACTTC
>TRBD2|NA|TRBJ2-7|TRBV5-1
CASSFGAGGYEQYF
TGCGCCAGCAGCTTTGGAGCGGGAGGTTACGAGCAGTACTTC
>NA|NA|TRBJ1-4|TRBV29-1
CSATGVTNEKLFF
TGCAGCGCGACCGGGGTGACTAATGAAAAACTGTTTTTT
>TRBD1|once|TRBJ1-3|TRBV25-1
CASSGGQGVSLGNTIYF
TGTGCCAGCAGTGGCGGACAGGGTGTTTCTCTGGGAAACACCATATATTTT
>TRBD2|NA|TRBJ2-7|TRBV18
CASSPGLGHYEQYF
TGTGCCAGCTCGCCCGGACTAGGGCACTACGAGCAGTACTTC
>NA|once|TRBJ1-1|TRBV11-2
CASRVDRKWTEAFF
TGTGCCAGCAGGGTTGACAGAAAGTGGACTGAAGCTTTCTTT
>NA|once|TRBJ1-6|TRBV27
CASKGGDRVNSPLHF
TGTGCCAGCAAAGGGGGAGACAGAGTAAATTCACCCCTCCACTTT